This note documents a single T cell receptor (beta chain) sequence. Which antigen it targets is not known. One base away there is no much larger clone; base qualities are not given. Receptor amplification or capture employed the immunoSEQ multiplex PCR assay. Sourced from immuneACCESS, this table was stored by TCRdb with only in-frame sequences that have V and J called. A share of the clones is absent; for the studies checked, an unresolved V gene accounts for under half, and the remainder has no known explanation. The sample table holds about 140,000 clones, of which less than 95% were seen once. The leading ten clones occupy under 9% of the sample. Reading from cysteine to phenylalanine, the CDR3 counts 13 amino acids. Only CDR3 DNA is held: 39 bases, read in frame from base 1. The junction carries 16 bases between V and J, which are trimmed by 9 bases and 4 bases respectively. From the germline V gene, CDR1 is MGHRA and CDR2 is YSYEKL.

The sample is drawn from a study of control samples from healthy donors and cancer patients (dated by TCRdb to about 2020). The TCR was taken from a man aged 18 to 30 in good health. The specimen was blood. The chain joins TRBV4-1 to TRBJ2-7; no D gene call is confident. The nucleotide sequence is TGCGCCAGTCTCCCGACCAGGAATTACGAGCAGTACTTC. Translation gives CASLPTRNYEQYF.